This T cell receptor (beta chain) is from a study of T cells in Graves' hyperthyroidism and ophthalmopathy. Broader study findings: Most thyroid clonotypes that were expanded above 0.001 also turned up in blood.

At least ten counts were recorded for this clonotype. Antigen unknown. Researchers took RNA transcripts and amplified the TCR beta CDR3 regions from them. The HTBI set primed first-round TCR CDR3 RT-PCR. MiXCR was run by TCRdb on the multiplex PCR reads, yielding one entry per CDR3 protein. The sample has hundreds of thousands of distinct CDR3 sequences; approximately 13% are singletons. The V end lost 4 bases, the J end lost 0 bases, and 8 bases lay between the germline ends. This CDR3 contains 14 residues. This chain joins TRBV12-3 or TRBV12-4 and TRBJ2-3; D tentatively reads TRBD1 or TRBD2 (6 bases each). The receptor was isolated from a woman in her 30s with Graves' hyperthyroidism that later progressed to Graves' ophthalmopathy. The sequenced sample was blood. The CDR3 loop is CASSWGASTDTQYF. The CDR3 DNA reads TGTGCCAGCAGTTGGGGGGCTAGCACAGATACGCAGTATTTT.